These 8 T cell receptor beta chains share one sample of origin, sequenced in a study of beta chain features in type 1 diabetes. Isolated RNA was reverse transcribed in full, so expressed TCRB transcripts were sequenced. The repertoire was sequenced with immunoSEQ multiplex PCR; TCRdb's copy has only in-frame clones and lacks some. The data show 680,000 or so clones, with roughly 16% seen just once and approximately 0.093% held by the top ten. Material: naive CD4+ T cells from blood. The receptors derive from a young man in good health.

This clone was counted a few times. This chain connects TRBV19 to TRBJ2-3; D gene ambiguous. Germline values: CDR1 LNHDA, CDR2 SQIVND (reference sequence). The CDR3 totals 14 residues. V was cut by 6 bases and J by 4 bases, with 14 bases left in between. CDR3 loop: CASRPPRLADTQYF. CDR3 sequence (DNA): TGTGCCAGTAGACCCCCCCGGCTGGCAGATACGCAGTATTTT.

In DNA, the CDR3 is TGTGCCAGCAGCTTAGGAGCGGGATTAGTTAGATACAATGAGCAGTTCTTC. Its translation is CASSLGAGLVRYNEQFF. The V call is TRBV7-2, the J call TRBJ2-1; 7 positions match TRBD2. The CDR3 is 17 amino acids. Per germline, CDR1 SGHTA and CDR2 FQGNSA. V lost 1 base, J lost 4 bases, and 10 bases stayed unmatched.

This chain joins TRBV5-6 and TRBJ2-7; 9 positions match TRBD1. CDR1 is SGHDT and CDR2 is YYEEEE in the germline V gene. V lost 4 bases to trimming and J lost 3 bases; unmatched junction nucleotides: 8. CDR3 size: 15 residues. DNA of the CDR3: TGTGCCAGCAGCAGGAAGGGACAGGGAGACTACGAGCAGTACTTC. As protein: CASSRKGQGDYEQYF. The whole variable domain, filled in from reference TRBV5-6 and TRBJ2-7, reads DAGVTQSPTHLIKTRGQQVTLRCSPKSGHDTVSWYQQALGQGPQFIFQYYEEEERQRGNFPDRFSGHQFPNYSSELNVNALLLGDSALYLCASSRKGQGDYEQYFGPGTRLTVT.

CDR3 DNA: TGTGCCAGCAGCTTAGGAGGGAGAAAGAACACTGAAGCTTTCTTT. This translates into CASSLGGRKNTEAFF. The rearrangement links TRBV7-2 to TRBJ1-1, with D unresolved. This CDR3 is 15 amino acids long. Germline values: CDR1 SGHTA, CDR2 FQGNSA. Trimming cost V 1 base and J 1 base, with 10 bases left between them.

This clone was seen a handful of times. CDR3 coding DNA: TGTGCCAGCAGCTTCTGGGGGCCGGGACAAATCTATGGCTACACCTTC. Translated: CASSFWGPGQIYGYTF. The chain couples TRBV7-2 to TRBJ1-2; possibly TRBD1 for D (6 bases). CDR1 and CDR2 (germline): SGHTA, FQGNSA. The CDR3 extends over 16 amino acids. Between the trimmed V and J ends, which lost 3 bases and 4 bases, there was a span of 18 bases. Complete variable domain (other parts from reference TRBV7-2 and TRBJ1-2): GAGVSQSPSNKVTEKGKDVELRCDPISGHTALYWYRQSLGQGLEFLIYFQGNSAPDKSGLPSDRFSAERTGGSVSTLTIQRTQQEDSAVYLCASSFWGPGQIYGYTFGSGTRLTVV.

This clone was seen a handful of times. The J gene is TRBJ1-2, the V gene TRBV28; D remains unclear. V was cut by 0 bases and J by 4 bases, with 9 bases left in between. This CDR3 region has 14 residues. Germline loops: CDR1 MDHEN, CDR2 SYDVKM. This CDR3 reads CASSLWDGVYGYTF. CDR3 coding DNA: TGTGCCAGCAGTTTATGGGACGGTGTCTATGGCTACACCTTC.

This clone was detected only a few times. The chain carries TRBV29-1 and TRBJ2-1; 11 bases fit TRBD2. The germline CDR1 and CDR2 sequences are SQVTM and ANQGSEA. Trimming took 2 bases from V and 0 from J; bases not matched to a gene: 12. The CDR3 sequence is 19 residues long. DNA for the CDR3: TGCAGCGTTGAAAGCGGACCTAGCGGGAGGCCTAGCTCCTACAATGAGCAGTTCTTC. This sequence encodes CSVESGPSGRPSSYNEQFF.

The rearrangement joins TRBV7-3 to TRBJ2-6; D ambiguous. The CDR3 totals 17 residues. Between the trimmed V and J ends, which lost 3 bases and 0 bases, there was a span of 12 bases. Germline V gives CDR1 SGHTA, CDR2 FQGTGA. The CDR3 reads CASSFRDTSSGANVLTF. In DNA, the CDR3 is TGTGCCAGCAGCTTTCGAGACACCAGCTCTGGGGCCAACGTCCTGACTTTC. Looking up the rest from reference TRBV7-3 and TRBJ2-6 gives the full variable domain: GAGVSQTPSNKVTEKGKYVELRCDPISGHTALYWYRQSLGQGPEFLIYFQGTGAADDSGLPNDRFFAVRPEGSVSTLKIQRTERGDSAVYLCASSFRDTSSGANVLTFGAGSRLTVL.